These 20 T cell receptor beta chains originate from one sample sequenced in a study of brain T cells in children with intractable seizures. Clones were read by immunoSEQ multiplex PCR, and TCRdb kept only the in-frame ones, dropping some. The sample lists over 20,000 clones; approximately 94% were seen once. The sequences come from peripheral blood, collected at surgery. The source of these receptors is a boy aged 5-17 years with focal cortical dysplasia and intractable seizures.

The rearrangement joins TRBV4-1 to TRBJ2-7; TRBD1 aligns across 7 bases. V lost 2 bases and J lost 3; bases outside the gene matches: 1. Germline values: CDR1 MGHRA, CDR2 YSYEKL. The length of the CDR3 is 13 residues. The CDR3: CASSQQGDYEQYF. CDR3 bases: TGCGCCAGCAGCCAACAGGGGGACTACGAGCAGTACTTC.

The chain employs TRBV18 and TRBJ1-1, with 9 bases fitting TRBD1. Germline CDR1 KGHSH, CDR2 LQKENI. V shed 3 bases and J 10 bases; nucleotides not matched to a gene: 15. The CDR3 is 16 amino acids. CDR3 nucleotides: TGTGCCAGCTCACCCCAGGGGGGGACAGGGTTCTTAGGAGCTTTCTTT. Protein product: CASSPQGGTGFLGAFF.

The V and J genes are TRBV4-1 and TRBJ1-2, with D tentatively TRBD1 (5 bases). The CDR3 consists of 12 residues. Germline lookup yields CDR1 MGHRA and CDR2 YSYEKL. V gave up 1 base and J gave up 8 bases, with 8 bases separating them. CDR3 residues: CASSQVGGGYTF. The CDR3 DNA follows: TGCGCCAGCAGCCAAGTCGGGGGAGGCTACACCTTC.

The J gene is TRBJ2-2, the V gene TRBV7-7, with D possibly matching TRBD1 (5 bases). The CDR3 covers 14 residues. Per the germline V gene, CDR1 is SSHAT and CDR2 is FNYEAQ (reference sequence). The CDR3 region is CAISLGRGTGELFF. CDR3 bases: TGTGCTATCTCATTAGGAAGGGGCACCGGGGAGCTGTTTTTT.

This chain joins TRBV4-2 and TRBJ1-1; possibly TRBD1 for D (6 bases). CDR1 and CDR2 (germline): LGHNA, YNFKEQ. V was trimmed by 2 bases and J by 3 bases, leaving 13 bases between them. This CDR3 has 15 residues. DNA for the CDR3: TGTGCCAGCAGCCAACTGTTCAGGGGACACACTGAAGCTTTCTTT. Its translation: CASSQLFRGHTEAFF.

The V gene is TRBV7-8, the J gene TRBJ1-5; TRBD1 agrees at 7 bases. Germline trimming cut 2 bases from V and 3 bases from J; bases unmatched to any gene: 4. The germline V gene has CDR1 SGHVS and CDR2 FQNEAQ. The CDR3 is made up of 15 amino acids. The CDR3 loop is CASSLQGGANQPQHF. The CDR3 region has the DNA TGTGCCAGCAGCTTACAGGGGGGAGCCAATCAGCCCCAGCATTTT.

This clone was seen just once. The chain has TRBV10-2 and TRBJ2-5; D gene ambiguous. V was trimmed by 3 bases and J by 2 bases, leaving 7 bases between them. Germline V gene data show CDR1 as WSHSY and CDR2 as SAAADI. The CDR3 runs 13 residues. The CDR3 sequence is CASSEGHQETQYF. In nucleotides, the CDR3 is TGCGCCAGCAGTGAAGGTCATCAAGAGACCCAGTACTTC.

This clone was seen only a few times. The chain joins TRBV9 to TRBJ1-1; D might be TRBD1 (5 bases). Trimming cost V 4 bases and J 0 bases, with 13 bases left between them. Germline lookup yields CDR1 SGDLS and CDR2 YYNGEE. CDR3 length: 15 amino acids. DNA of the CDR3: TGTGCCAGCAGCCCAGGGCCCCAACTGAACACTGAAGCTTTCTTT. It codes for CASSPGPQLNTEAFF.

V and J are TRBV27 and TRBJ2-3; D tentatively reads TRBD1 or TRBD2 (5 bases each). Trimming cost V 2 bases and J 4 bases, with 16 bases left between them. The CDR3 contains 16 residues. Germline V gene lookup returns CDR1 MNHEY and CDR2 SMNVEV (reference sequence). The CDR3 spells CASSLVGVLGADTQYF. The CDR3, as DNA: TGTGCCAGCAGTTTAGTGGGGGTCCTAGGCGCAGATACGCAGTATTTT.

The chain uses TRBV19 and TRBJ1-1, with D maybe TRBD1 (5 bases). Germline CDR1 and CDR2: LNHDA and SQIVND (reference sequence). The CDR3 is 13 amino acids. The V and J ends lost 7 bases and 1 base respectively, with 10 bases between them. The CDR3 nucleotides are TGTGCCAGTAAAAGTCAGGGGAACACTGAAGCTTTCTTT. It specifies CASKSQGNTEAFF.

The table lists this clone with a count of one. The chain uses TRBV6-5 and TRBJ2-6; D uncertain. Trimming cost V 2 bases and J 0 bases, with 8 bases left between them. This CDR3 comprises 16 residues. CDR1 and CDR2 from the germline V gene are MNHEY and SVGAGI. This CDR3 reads CASSYREVSGANVLTF. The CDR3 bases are TGTGCCAGCAGTTACCGCGAGGTCTCTGGGGCCAACGTCCTGACTTTC.

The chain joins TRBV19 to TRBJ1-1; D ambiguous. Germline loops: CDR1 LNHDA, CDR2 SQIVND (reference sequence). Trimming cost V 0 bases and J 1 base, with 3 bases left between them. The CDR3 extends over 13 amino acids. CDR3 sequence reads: CASSIDANTEAFF. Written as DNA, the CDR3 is TGTGCCAGTAGTATAGACGCGAACACTGAAGCTTTCTTT.

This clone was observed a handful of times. The CDR3 region is CASSLTLSGLDYGYTF. CDR3 nucleotides: TGTGCCAGCAGCTTAACCTTGTCGGGGCTTGACTATGGCTACACCTTC. The V call is TRBV7-9, the J call TRBJ1-2; possibly TRBD1 for D (5 bases). The CDR3 is made up of 16 amino acids. The V end lost 2 bases, the J end lost 3 bases, and 16 bases lay between the germline ends. Germline lookup yields CDR1 SEHNR and CDR2 FQNEAQ (reference sequence).

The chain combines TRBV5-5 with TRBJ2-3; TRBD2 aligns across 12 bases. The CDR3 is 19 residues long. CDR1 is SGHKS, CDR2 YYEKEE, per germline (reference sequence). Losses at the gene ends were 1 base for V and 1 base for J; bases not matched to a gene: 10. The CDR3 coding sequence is TGTGCCAGCAGCTTGACTAGGCTAGCGGGAGGGCCTCGCACAGATACGCAGTATTTT. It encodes CASSLTRLAGGPRTDTQYF.

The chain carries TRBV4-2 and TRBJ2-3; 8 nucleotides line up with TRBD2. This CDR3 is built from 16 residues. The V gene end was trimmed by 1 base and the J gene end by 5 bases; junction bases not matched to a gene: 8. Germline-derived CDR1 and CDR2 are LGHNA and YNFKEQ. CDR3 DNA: TGTGCCAGCAGCCAAGGTAGCGGGGCCGCGGGAGATACGCAGTATTTT. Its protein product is CASSQGSGAAGDTQYF.

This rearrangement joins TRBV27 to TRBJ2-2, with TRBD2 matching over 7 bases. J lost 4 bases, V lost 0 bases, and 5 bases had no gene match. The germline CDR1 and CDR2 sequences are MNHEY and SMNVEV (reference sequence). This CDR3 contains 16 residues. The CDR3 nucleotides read TGTGCCAGCAGTTTATCGGGGAGGGGAGGCACCGGGGAGCTGTTTTTT. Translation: CASSLSGRGGTGELFF.

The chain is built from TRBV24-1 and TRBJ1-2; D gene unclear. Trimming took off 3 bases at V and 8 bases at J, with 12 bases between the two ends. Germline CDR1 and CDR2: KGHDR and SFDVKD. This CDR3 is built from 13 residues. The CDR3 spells CATSDARAGGYTF. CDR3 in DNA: TGTGCCACCAGTGATGCGAGGGCGGGAGGCTACACCTTC.

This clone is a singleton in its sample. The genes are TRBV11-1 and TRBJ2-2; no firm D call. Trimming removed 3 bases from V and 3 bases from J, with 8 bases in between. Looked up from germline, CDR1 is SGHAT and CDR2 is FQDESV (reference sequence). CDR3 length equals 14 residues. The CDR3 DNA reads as TGTGCCAGCAGCTTGTCCTCCTACACCGGGGAGCTGTTTTTT. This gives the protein CASSLSSYTGELFF.

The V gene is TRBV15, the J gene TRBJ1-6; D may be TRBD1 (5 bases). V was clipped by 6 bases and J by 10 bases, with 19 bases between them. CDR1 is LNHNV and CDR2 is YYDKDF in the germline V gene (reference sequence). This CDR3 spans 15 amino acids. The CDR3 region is CATSSKGGAASPLHF. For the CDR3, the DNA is TGTGCCACCAGTTCCAAAGGAGGGGCTGCATCACCCCTCCACTTT.

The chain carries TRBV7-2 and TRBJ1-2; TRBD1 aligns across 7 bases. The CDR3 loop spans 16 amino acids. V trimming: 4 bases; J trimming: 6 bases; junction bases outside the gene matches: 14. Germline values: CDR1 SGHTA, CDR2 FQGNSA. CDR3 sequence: CASSSSGRQGFHGYTF. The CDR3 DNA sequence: TGTGCCAGCAGCTCATCTGGCCGACAGGGATTTCATGGCTACACCTTC.